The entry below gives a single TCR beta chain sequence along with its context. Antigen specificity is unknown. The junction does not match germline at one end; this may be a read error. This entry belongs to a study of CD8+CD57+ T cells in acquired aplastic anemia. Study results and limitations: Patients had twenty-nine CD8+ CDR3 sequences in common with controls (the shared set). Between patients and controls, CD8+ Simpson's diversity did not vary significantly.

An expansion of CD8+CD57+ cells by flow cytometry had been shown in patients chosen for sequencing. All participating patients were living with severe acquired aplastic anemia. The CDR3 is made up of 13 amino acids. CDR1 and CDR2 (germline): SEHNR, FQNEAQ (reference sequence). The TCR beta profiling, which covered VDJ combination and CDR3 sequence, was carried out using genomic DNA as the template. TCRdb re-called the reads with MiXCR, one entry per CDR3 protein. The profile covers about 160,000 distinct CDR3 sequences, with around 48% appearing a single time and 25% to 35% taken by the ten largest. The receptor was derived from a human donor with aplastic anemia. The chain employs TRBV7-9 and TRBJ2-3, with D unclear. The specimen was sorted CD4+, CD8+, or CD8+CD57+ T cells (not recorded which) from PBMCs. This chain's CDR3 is CASSAQGTDRQYF. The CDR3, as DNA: TGTGCCAGCAGCGCGCAAGGAACAGATAGGCAGTATTTT.